A selection of T cell receptor beta chains follows, all from one sample in a study of graft-versus-host responses after intestinal transplantation. Data came from immunoSEQ multiplex PCR; TCRdb stores just in-frame clones and leaves some out. The sample consists of more than 12,000 clones, about 30% of them appearing once. Source: alloreactive CD4+ T cells from a mixed lymphocyte reaction culture, taken before intestinal transplant. The receptors originated from a human patient who received an intestinal transplant. CDR3s include the opening cysteine and the closing phenylalanine or tryptophan. D genes are given only for firm matches. Expanded clones are given a class, and other clones once, few, many or no size at all.

v_gene: TRBV2
d_gene: TRBD1
abundance: .
j_gene: TRBJ1-5
CDR3nt: TGTGCCAGCAGTGAGTTCAGGGGGCGTGATAGCAATCAGCCCCAGCATTTT
CDR3aa: CASSEFRGRDSNQPQHF

v_gene: TRBV6-1
d_gene: .
abundance: .
j_gene: TRBJ1-5
CDR3nt: TGTGCCAGCAGTGAGCTTAGCAATCAGCCCCAGCATTTT
CDR3aa: CASSELSNQPQHF

v_gene: TRBV30
d_gene: TRBD2
abundance: .
j_gene: TRBJ2-1
CDR3nt: TGTGCCTGCCCCGGGAGAGCGGGAGTGAATGAGCAGTTCTTC
CDR3aa: CACPGRAGVNEQFF

v_gene: TRBV19
d_gene: TRBD2
abundance: few
j_gene: TRBJ2-3
CDR3nt: TGTGCCAGTACGGGTCGGGAGGGCGCAGATACGCAGTATTTT
CDR3aa: CASTGREGADTQYF

v_gene: TRBV28
d_gene: .
abundance: .
j_gene: TRBJ2-4
CDR3nt: TGTGCCAGCAGACGTGCAGGGTCTGAGGGGTGGTACTTC
CDR3aa: CASRRAGSEGWYF

v_gene: TRBV6-9
d_gene: TRBD1
abundance: few
j_gene: TRBJ2-7
CDR3nt: TGTGCCAGCAGTGAGGAAATCGGGACAGGGGGAGGCGAGCAGTACTTC
CDR3aa: CASSEEIGTGGGEQYF

v_gene: TRBV6-4
d_gene: TRBD1
abundance: .
j_gene: TRBJ2-3
CDR3nt: TGTGCCAGCAGTGGGGACAGGGACACAGATACGCAGTATTTT
CDR3aa: CASSGDRDTDTQYF

v_gene: TRBV30
d_gene: .
abundance: few
j_gene: TRBJ1-1
CDR3nt: TGTGCCTGGAGTGTACTATGGGGGGACACTGAAGCTTTCTTT
CDR3aa: CAWSVLWGDTEAFF

v_gene: TRBV5-1
d_gene: TRBD2
abundance: .
j_gene: TRBJ2-7
CDR3nt: TGCGCCAGCAGCTTGGGACTAGCGGGCTCCTACGAGCAGTACTTC
CDR3aa: CASSLGLAGSYEQYF

v_gene: TRBV2
d_gene: .
abundance: few
j_gene: TRBJ2-3
CDR3nt: TGTGCCAGCAGTCGTGAGGGGTATACGCAGTATTTT
CDR3aa: CASSREGYTQYF

v_gene: TRBV2
d_gene: .
abundance: few
j_gene: TRBJ2-2
CDR3nt: TGTGCCAGCACCGGACTCCCGTGGGGCGGGGAGCTGTTTTTT
CDR3aa: CASTGLPWGGELFF

v_gene: TRBV5-1
d_gene: TRBD2
abundance: once
j_gene: TRBJ2-3
CDR3nt: TGCGCCAGCAGCTTACAGACCGGGACTAGTTATGATACGCAGTATTTT
CDR3aa: CASSLQTGTSYDTQYF

v_gene: TRBV7-9
d_gene: .
abundance: few
j_gene: TRBJ2-7
CDR3nt: TGTGCCAGCAGCCCGGCGGGACGGAGAAGTCCCTACGAGCAGTACTTC
CDR3aa: CASSPAGRRSPYEQYF

v_gene: TRBV19
d_gene: .
abundance: few
j_gene: TRBJ2-1
CDR3nt: TGTCCCCTTAGCGAGCAGTTCTTC
CDR3aa: CPLSEQFF

v_gene: TRBV11-2
d_gene: TRBD1
abundance: .
j_gene: TRBJ1-2
CDR3nt: TGTGCCAGCAGCCCAGGCGGCTGGGACAGTCAGAACTATGGCTACACCTTC
CDR3aa: CASSPGGWDSQNYGYTF

v_gene: TRBV5-1
d_gene: TRBD1
abundance: few
j_gene: TRBJ2-3
CDR3nt: TGCGCCAGCAGCAAAGACAGGGGTGTAACAGATACGCAGTATTTT
CDR3aa: CASSKDRGVTDTQYF

v_gene: TRBV5-1
d_gene: .
abundance: few
j_gene: TRBJ2-7
CDR3nt: TGCGCCAGCAGCTTGATTGGGGGGTCCTCCTACGAGCAGTACTTC
CDR3aa: CASSLIGGSSYEQYF